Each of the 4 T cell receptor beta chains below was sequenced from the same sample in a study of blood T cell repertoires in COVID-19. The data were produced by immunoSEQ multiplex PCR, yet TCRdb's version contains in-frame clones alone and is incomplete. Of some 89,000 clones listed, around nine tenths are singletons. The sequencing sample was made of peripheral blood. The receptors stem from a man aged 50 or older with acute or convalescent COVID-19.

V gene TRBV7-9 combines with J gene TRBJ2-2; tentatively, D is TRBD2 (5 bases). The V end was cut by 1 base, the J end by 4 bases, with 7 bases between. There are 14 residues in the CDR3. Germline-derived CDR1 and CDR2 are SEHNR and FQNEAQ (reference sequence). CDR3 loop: CASSLGEITGELFF. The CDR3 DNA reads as TGTGCCAGCAGCTTAGGGGAGATCACCGGGGAGCTGTTTTTT.

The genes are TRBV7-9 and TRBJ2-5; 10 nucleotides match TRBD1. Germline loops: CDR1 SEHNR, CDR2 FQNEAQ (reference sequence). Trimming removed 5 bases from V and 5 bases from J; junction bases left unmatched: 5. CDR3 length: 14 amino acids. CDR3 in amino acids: CASSRAGQGETQYF. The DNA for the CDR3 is TGTGCCAGCAGCCGAGCGGGACAGGGGGAGACCCAGTACTTC.

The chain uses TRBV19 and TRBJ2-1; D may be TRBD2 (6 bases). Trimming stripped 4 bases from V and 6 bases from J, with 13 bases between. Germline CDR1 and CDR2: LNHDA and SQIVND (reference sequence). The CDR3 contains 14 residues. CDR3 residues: CASSRGESVNEQFF. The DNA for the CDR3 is TGTGCCAGTAGTAGGGGGGAGTCTGTCAATGAGCAGTTCTTC.

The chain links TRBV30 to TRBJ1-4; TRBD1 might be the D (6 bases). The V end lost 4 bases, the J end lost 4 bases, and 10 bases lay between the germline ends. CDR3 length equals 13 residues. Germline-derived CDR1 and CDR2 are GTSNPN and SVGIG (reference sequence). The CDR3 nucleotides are TGTGCCTGGATTCGGGACAATAATGAAAAACTGTTTTTT. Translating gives CAWIRDNNEKLFF.